Below are 3 T cell receptor beta chains sequenced from a single sample in a study of regulatory T cells in long-lasting Graves disease. Assembly of TCR beta libraries relied on iRepertoire HTBI primers together with Arm-PCR of CDR3 regions. TCRdb re-called the multiplex PCR reads through MiXCR, storing one row per CDR3 protein. The sample consists of about 310,000 distinct CDR3 sequences, roughly 18% of them appearing once. Time point noted: newly diagnosed GD, antithyroid drugs for less than 3 months. From PBMCs, RNA was extracted and then used to make the TCR library. The sample in question was peripheral blood mononuclear cells (PBMCs), obtained at new diagnosis, from a patient treated with antithyroid drugs. Receptor source: a female donor with Graves disease.

This clonotype was counted at least ten times. The V call is TRBV5-1, the J call TRBJ2-5, with TRBD2 matching over 7 bases. There are 17 residues in the CDR3. CDR1 is SGHRS and CDR2 is YFSETQ in the germline V gene. V lost 2 bases to trimming and J lost 0 bases; unmatched junction nucleotides: 10. CDR3 region: CASSFGGRGGYQETQYF. In DNA form, the CDR3 reads TGCGCCAGCAGCTTCGGGGGGAGAGGAGGGTACCAAGAGACCCAGTACTTC.

This clonotype was recorded at least ten times. V gene TRBV28 combines with J gene TRBJ2-5; a weak D match, TRBD1 (5 bases). The CDR3 sequence is 15 residues long. Germline V gene data show CDR1 as MDHEN and CDR2 as SYDVKM. Trimming shortened V by 6 bases and J by 1 base, and 15 bases separated the two germline ends. The chain's CDR3 is CASSPLGQRQETQYF. The CDR3 coding sequence is TGTGCCAGCAGCCCACTTGGACAACGCCAAGAGACCCAGTACTTC.

The chain carries TRBV20-1 and TRBJ2-5; 14 nucleotides align to TRBD2. Trimming removed 6 bases from V and 5 bases from J; junction bases left unmatched: 14. Germline CDR1 DFQATT, CDR2 SNEGSKA (reference sequence). This CDR3 region has 17 residues. The CDR3 nucleotides read TGCAGTGCACACCCACCGGGACTAGCGGGAGAGCCGGAGACCCAGTACTTC. This codes for CSAHPPGLAGEPETQYF.